These 26 T cell receptor beta chains originate from one sample sequenced in a study of tumor and adjacent non-tumor tissue in lung cancer. A modified ARM-PCR protocol with three rounds of nested PCR amplified TCRbeta. TCRdb re-derived calls from the multiplex PCR reads in MiXCR, one entry per CDR3 protein. Counted here are tens of thousands of distinct CDR3 sequences, 60% occurring once; the ten biggest clones make up 20%. This sample's RNA came from whole unsorted tissue. The material sequenced was lung tumor tissue. The receptors come from a man aged 50 to 60 with non-small cell lung cancer.

This clonotype came up many times. This may come from a read error, since a much larger clone is one base off. The CDR3 nucleotides read TGCAGTGCTCCGGACAGGGGCTGCGAGCAGTACTTC. Translating it yields CSAPDRGCEQYF. V and J are TRBV20-1 and TRBJ2-7, with TRBD1 matching 9 bases. The CDR3 sequence is 12 residues long. V dropped 5 bases and J dropped 6; count of bases not matched to a gene: 5. Germline CDR1 and CDR2: DFQATT and SNEGSKA (reference sequence).

The V gene is TRBV4-2, the J gene TRBJ2-3; unclear D gene. V was shortened by 4 bases and J by 5 bases, with 19 bases between the two germline ends. Germline lookup yields CDR1 LGHNA and CDR2 YNFKEQ. The CDR3 has 16 residues. The CDR3 reads CASSLAPGLAIDTQYF. Here the CDR3 DNA reads TGTGCCAGCAGCCTAGCCCCCGGCCTCGCAATAGATACGCAGTATTTT.

This clonotype occurred a few times. This could be a read error, since a much larger clone is one nucleotide away. The chain's CDR3 is CGVAEQGDDEQYF. The CDR3 region has the DNA TGCGGCGTTGCGGAACAGGGAGATGACGAGCAGTACTTC. The chain employs TRBV29-1 and TRBJ2-7, with D tentatively TRBD1 (6 bases). The CDR3 spans 13 residues. CDR1 and CDR2 from the germline V gene are SQVTM and ANQGSEA.

About this clonotype: Since a much larger clone is just one base distant, this may be a read error. The chain has TRBV12-3 or TRBV12-4 and TRBJ1-2; D might be TRBD1 (6 bases). This CDR3 comprises 14 residues. Trimming left V 0 bases short and J 9 bases short, with 14 bases between. The DNA for the CDR3 is TGTGCCAGCAGTTTAGCCCTAACAGGGTATAGCTACACCTTC. This sequence encodes CASSLALTGYSYTF.

In this sample, this clonotype turned up once. V and J are TRBV5-8 and TRBJ2-3; 12 positions match TRBD2. This CDR3 contains 16 residues. Germline V CDR1 and CDR2: SGHTS, YDEGEE. Trimming took 0 bases from V and 2 from J; bases not matched to a gene: 1. CDR3 DNA sequence: TGTGCCAGCAGCTTGGGGACTAGCGGGAACACAGATACGCAGTATTTT. Protein product: CASSLGTSGNTDTQYF.

The V call is TRBV19, the J call TRBJ2-7; 7 nucleotides line up with TRBD2. V shed 3 bases and J 0 bases; nucleotides not matched to a gene: 5. Germline assignment: CDR1 LNHDA and CDR2 SQIVND (reference sequence). The CDR3 totals 15 residues. DNA of the CDR3: TGTGCCAGTAGTATCGGCGGGAGTGGCTCCTACGAGCAGTACTTC. It encodes CASSIGGSGSYEQYF.

A word on this clonotype: A much larger clone sits a single nucleotide away, making a read error possible. The chain employs TRBV6-1 and TRBJ2-1; 8 nucleotides align to TRBD2. Per germline, CDR1 MNHNS and CDR2 SASEGT. This CDR3 spans 14 amino acids. Losses at the gene ends were 8 bases for V and 9 bases for J; bases not matched to a gene: 12. The chain's CDR3 is CASHASGSRGEQFF. DNA of the CDR3: TGTGCCAGCCATGCTAGCGGGTCTCGGGGTGAGCAGTTCTTC.

On this clonotype itself: Relative to the germline gene, one junction end is altered; a read error may explain this. The chain combines TRBV5-1 with TRBJ2-1; TRBD1 matches 8 bases. The CDR3 has 20 residues. CDR1 and CDR2 from the germline V gene are SGHRS and YFSETQ. The CDR3: CASSLGQGASRRASYYEQFF. The DNA for the CDR3 is TGCGCCAGCAGCCTAGGGCAGGGGGCGAGCCGGAGGGCCTCCTACTATGAGCAGTTCTTC.

This clonotype was seen more than once but under ten times. The chain employs TRBV24-1 and TRBJ2-5; no reliable D call. In germline, CDR1 is KGHDR, CDR2 SFDVKD. Trimming stripped 4 bases from V and 5 bases from J, with 4 bases between. This CDR3 contains 11 residues. The CDR3 region is CATSEGETQYF. The CDR3 DNA sequence: TGTGCCACCAGTGAGGGCGAGACCCAGTACTTC.

This clonotype was seen more than once but under ten times. This chain uses TRBV10-3 with TRBJ1-1; a weak D match, TRBD1 (6 bases). Trimming shortened V by 7 bases and J by 5 bases, and 11 bases separated the two germline ends. Germline V gene lookup returns CDR1 ENHRY and CDR2 SYGVKD. The CDR3 runs 12 residues. The CDR3 DNA reads as TGTGCCATCACACAGGGCGGAACTGAAGCTTTCTTT. This sequence encodes CAITQGGTEAFF.

Concerning this clonotype itself: Possible read error: a much larger clone is one base away. The chain carries TRBV5-4 and TRBJ2-5; D gene ambiguous. The V and J ends lost 4 bases and 7 bases respectively, with 11 bases between them. The CDR3 runs to 12 residues. The germline V gene has CDR1 SGHNT and CDR2 YYREEE (reference sequence). The CDR3 DNA sequence: TGTGCCAGCAGCCCGCCTGGTGTGACCCAGTACTTC. Residues: CASSPPGVTQYF.

The chain joins TRBV19 to TRBJ2-1, with D tentatively TRBD1 or TRBD2 (5 bases each). The CDR3 covers 12 residues. Trimming shortened V by 3 bases and J by 5 bases, and 5 bases separated the two germline ends. Looked up from germline, CDR1 is LNHDA and CDR2 is SQIVND (reference sequence). CDR3 region: CASSMGDNEQFF. The DNA of the CDR3 is TGTGCCAGTAGTATGGGGGACAATGAGCAGTTCTTC.

This clonotype has more than one count but fewer than ten. Sequence at one end of the junction differs from germline and may be a read error. This rearrangement joins TRBV5-1 to TRBJ1-1; D remains unclear. The CDR3 runs to 14 residues. The germline V gene encodes CDR1 SGHRS and CDR2 YFSETQ. In nucleotides, the CDR3 is TGCGCCGGCAGCTCCGGACCGGGGAACACTGAAGCTTTCTTC. Amino acid sequence: CAGSSGPGNTEAFF.

Comments on this clonotype: A much larger clonotype is one base distant, so this may be a read error. V is TRBV20-1 and J is TRBJ2-3; 8 nucleotides match TRBD2. CDR1 DFQATT and CDR2 SNEGSKA come from the germline V gene (reference sequence). V trimming: 3 bases; J trimming: 8 bases; junction bases outside the gene matches: 7. The CDR3 has 13 amino acids. The CDR3 spells CSASTGGQVTQYF. CDR3 DNA: TGCAGTGCTAGTACGGGGGGGCAAGTTACGCAGTATTTT.

This clonotype was seen just once. Compared with germline, one end of the junction differs, possibly owing to a read error. CDR3 sequence: CAGSLVSRTSGIEQFF. The CDR3 nucleotides read TGTGCCGGCAGCTTAGTCAGCCGGACTAGTGGGATTGAGCAGTTCTTC. This rearrangement joins TRBV11-2 to TRBJ2-1, with 7 positions matching TRBD2. Germline CDR1 is SGHAT and CDR2 is FQNNGV. The CDR3 has 16 residues.

Comments on this clonotype: A much larger clone sits a single nucleotide away, making a read error possible. The chain carries TRBV29-1 and TRBJ2-1; either TRBD1 or TRBD2 may fit D (5 bases each). Between the trimmed V and J ends, which lost 3 bases and 6 bases, there was a span of 15 bases. The CDR3 totals 14 residues. The germline gives CDR1 SQVTM, CDR2 ANQGSEA. The CDR3 region is CSVESDWGCNEQFF. The CDR3 nucleotides read TGCAGCGTTGAGTCTGATTGGGGGTGCAATGAGCAGTTCTTC.

This clonotype was seen ten or more times. This rearrangement joins TRBV7-9 to TRBJ2-2; D gene uncertain. This CDR3 region has 12 residues. Germline lookup yields CDR1 SEHNR and CDR2 FQNEAQ (reference sequence). V gave up 5 bases and J gave up 6 bases, with 7 bases separating them. The CDR3 region is CASSRAAGELFF. DNA of the CDR3: TGTGCCAGCAGCCGGGCCGCCGGGGAGCTGTTTTTT.

In its sample, this clonotype was seen many times. V is TRBV13 and J is TRBJ2-6; D is perhaps TRBD1 (6 bases). CDR3 length: 18 amino acids. Trimming took off 4 bases at V and 4 bases at J, with 20 bases between the two ends. Germline-derived CDR1 and CDR2 are PRHDT and FYEKMQ (reference sequence). The CDR3 region is CASSSTYFRGFGANVLTF. The DNA of the CDR3 is TGTGCCAGCAGCTCCACTTACTTCAGGGGATTCGGGGCCAACGTCCTGACTTTC. The full variable domain, its missing parts supplied by reference TRBV13 and TRBJ2-6, is AAGVIQSPRHLIKEKRETATLKCYPIPRHDTVYWYQQGPGQDPQFLISFYEKMQSDKGSIPDRFSAQQFSDYHSELNMSSLELGDSALYFCASSSTYFRGFGANVLTFGAGSRLTVL.

Worth noting for this clonotype: An end of the junction does not agree with germline; a read error may underlie this. The J gene is TRBJ2-6, the V gene TRBV6-5; possible D gene TRBD1, 5 bases. The CDR3 has 14 residues. Germline loops: CDR1 MNHEY, CDR2 SVGAGI. The CDR3 spells CVSSRISGANALTF. In nucleotides, the CDR3 is TGTGTCAGCAGTCGGATCTCTGGGGCCAACGCCCTGACTTTC.

This clonotype was observed once. One junction end does not reproduce the germline sequence, and a read error may be involved. The rearrangement joins TRBV12-3 or TRBV12-4 to TRBJ2-5; D is uncertain. The CDR3 totals 13 residues. The chain's CDR3 is CVSSPDNQETQYF. The CDR3 DNA reads TGTGTCAGCAGTCCCGACAACCAAGAGACCCAGTACTTC.

About this clonotype itself: The junction and the germline gene differ at one end; a read error may be behind it. DNA for the CDR3: TGCAGTGCCAGAGAGGGGACAGCCAGCAACTATGGCTACACCTTC. Its protein is CSAREGTASNYGYTF. The chain joins TRBV20-1 to TRBJ1-2, with 7 bases aligning to TRBD1. CDR1 DFQATT and CDR2 SNEGSKA come from the germline V gene (reference sequence). The CDR3 has 15 amino acids.

In regard to this clonotype: This likely comes from a read error, as the CDR3 has no conserved phenylalanine or tryptophan at its end. The chain joins TRBV11-2 to TRBJ1-6; maybe TRBD1 (6 bases). Germline V gene sequence: CDR1 SGHAT, CDR2 FQNNGV. The length of the CDR3 is 16 residues. The CDR3 spells CAGSFLGHNYNSPLHL. As DNA, the CDR3 is TGTGCCGGCAGCTTCTTGGGACACAACTATAATTCACCCCTCCACTTG.

This clonotype appeared many times. The rearrangement joins TRBV6-6 to TRBJ1-5; unclear D gene. Trimming took 1 base from V and 3 from J, leaving 4 bases between them. This CDR3 is built from 13 residues. The germline gives CDR1 MNHNY, CDR2 SVGAGI (reference sequence). The CDR3: CASSYYINQPQHF. CDR3 nucleotides: TGTGCCAGCAGTTACTACATCAATCAGCCCCAGCATTTT.

In regard to this clonotype: At one end, the junction sequence differs from germline, possibly due to a read error. The chain combines TRBV11-3 with TRBJ2-2; D is undetermined. Germline CDR1 reads SGHNT; CDR2 reads YENEEA. The CDR3 spans 13 residues. The CDR3 loop reads CASSNANTEELSF. The CDR3 DNA is TGTGCCAGCAGTAACGCGAACACCGAGGAGCTGTCTTTT.

The V call is TRBV28, the J call TRBJ2-7; 9 nucleotides align to TRBD2. The CDR3 has 12 amino acids. CDR1 and CDR2 (germline): MDHEN, SYDVKM. Losses at the gene ends were 5 bases for V and 13 bases for J; bases not matched to a gene: 9. This CDR3 reads CASSPNQRGAYF. CDR3 nucleotides: TGTGCCAGCAGTCCGAATCAGCGGGGGGCATACTTC.

This clonotype appeared a few times. The rearrangement uses TRBV28 and TRBJ1-2; no reliable D call. Trimming removed 7 bases from V and 5 bases from J, with 14 bases in between. CDR3 length: 13 amino acids. Germline V gives CDR1 MDHEN, CDR2 SYDVKM. The CDR3 DNA reads as TGTGCCAGCAACCCTCCCCGGCAGTATGGCTACACCTTC. This sequence encodes CASNPPRQYGYTF.